This is a list of T cell receptor beta chains from one sample in a study of blood T cell repertoires in COVID-19. Clones were read by immunoSEQ multiplex PCR, and TCRdb kept only the in-frame ones, dropping some. The sample yields 65,000 to 85,000 clones, over 75% seen once. The sequenced sample consisted of peripheral blood. Receptors originate from a woman aged 18 to 35 with acute or convalescent COVID-19. Both conserved end residues are trimmed from each CDR3. Fields, in order: CDR3 protein, J gene, clone size, V gene. Expanded clones get a size class; other rows say once, few or many, or leave the size out.

CDR3: ASSRGQGVVGTEAF
J: TRBJ1-1
size: .
V: TRBV7-9

CDR3: ASSQAVGGPETQY
J: TRBJ2-5
size: .
V: TRBV14

CDR3: ASSDSEGAKQY
J: TRBJ2-7
size: .
V: TRBV6-4

CDR3: ASSPRLAALGVSSTDTQY
J: TRBJ2-3
size: .
V: TRBV5-5

CDR3: ATGVYRTETQY
J: TRBJ2-5
size: .
V: TRBV6-6

CDR3: ASSMDMSTEAF
J: TRBJ1-1
size: .
V: TRBV19

CDR3: AWGGTGYGYT
J: TRBJ1-2
size: .
V: TRBV30

CDR3: SVVSGANTEAF
J: TRBJ1-1
size: .
V: TRBV29-1

CDR3: ASSTDRHGLLYEQY
J: TRBJ2-7
size: few
V: TRBV27

CDR3: AISERGAPTGELF
J: TRBJ2-2
size: .
V: TRBV10-3

CDR3: ASRIQGQETQY
J: TRBJ2-5
size: .
V: TRBV2

CDR3: ASSNPEGAAGNIQY
J: TRBJ2-4
size: .
V: TRBV5-4

CDR3: ASSVDRGEQF
J: TRBJ2-1
size: .
V: TRBV9

CDR3: ASSYTGGSYEQY
J: TRBJ2-7
size: .
V: TRBV2

CDR3: ASSERAGSGNTIY
J: TRBJ1-3
size: medium-sized
V: TRBV25-1

CDR3: ASSQDPQASALH
J: TRBJ1-6
size: few
V: TRBV3-1/TRBV3-2

CDR3: ASSERAGFLFDRNQPQH
J: TRBJ1-5
size: .
V: TRBV6-1

CDR3: AWSGYRSAYEQY
J: TRBJ2-7
size: .
V: TRBV30

CDR3: ASSLERNNEQF
J: TRBJ2-1
size: .
V: TRBV11-3

CDR3: ASSIQNQGVSYGYT
J: TRBJ1-2
size: .
V: TRBV19

CDR3: ATSDRGLGNEQF
J: TRBJ2-1
size: .
V: TRBV15

CDR3: ASSFGGGNTIY
J: TRBJ1-3
size: .
V: TRBV5-4

CDR3: ASSLSSDGYT
J: TRBJ1-2
size: .
V: TRBV7-9

CDR3: ASSNDRGGEAF
J: TRBJ1-1
size: .
V: TRBV19

CDR3: ASSFIQVKQETQY
J: TRBJ2-5
size: .
V: TRBV7-9

CDR3: AWNSRDRVSPLH
J: TRBJ1-6
size: .
V: TRBV30

CDR3: ASSPTAGGLEQY
J: TRBJ2-7
size: .
V: TRBV18

CDR3: ASSATGSSETQY
J: TRBJ2-5
size: .
V: TRBV9

CDR3: ASSSGVYGYT
J: TRBJ1-2
size: .
V: TRBV7-9

CDR3: ASSFYRTGSSYGYT
J: TRBJ1-2
size: .
V: TRBV7-2

CDR3: AWTQRSQETQY
J: TRBJ2-5
size: .
V: TRBV30

CDR3: ASSHRDRREQY
J: TRBJ2-7
size: .
V: TRBV6-2/TRBV6-3